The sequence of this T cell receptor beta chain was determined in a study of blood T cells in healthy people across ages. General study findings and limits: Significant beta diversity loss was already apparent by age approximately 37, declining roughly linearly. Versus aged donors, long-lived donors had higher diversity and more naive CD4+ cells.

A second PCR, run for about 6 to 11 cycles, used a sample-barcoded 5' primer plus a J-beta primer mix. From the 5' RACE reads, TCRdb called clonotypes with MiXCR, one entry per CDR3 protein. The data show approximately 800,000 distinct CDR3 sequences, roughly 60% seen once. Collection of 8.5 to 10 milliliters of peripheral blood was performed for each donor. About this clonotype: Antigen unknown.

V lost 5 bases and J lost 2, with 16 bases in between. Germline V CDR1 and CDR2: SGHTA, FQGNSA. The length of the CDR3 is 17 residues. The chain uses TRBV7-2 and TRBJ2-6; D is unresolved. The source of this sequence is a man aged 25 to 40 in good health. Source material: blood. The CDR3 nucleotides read TGTGCCAGCAGCCCTAGTCCCGTTCTTGCTGGGGCCAACGTCCTGACTTTC. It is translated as CASSPSPVLAGANVLTF.